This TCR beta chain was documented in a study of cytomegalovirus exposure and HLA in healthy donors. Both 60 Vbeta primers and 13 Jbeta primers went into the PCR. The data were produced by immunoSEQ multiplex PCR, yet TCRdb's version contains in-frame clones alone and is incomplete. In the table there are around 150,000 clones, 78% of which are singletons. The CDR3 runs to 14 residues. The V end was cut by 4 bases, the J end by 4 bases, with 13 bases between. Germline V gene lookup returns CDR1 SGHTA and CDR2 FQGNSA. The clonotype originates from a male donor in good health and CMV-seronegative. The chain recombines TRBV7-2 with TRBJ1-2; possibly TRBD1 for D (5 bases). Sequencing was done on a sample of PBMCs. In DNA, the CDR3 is TGTGCCAGCAGCTCGACCCAGGGTTTCTATGGCTACACCTTC. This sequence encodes CASSSTQGFYGYTF.